This record covers a single T cell receptor (beta chain). The trim removed 3 bases at V and 0 bases at J, leaving 5 bases unmatched. CDR1 MNHNS and CDR2 SASEGT come from the germline V gene. This CDR3 has 17 amino acids. These data originate in a study of blood T cell repertoires in COVID-19. Study at large: T cells, B-cell-depleted T cells, or PBMCs provided the cDNA or gDNA that served as material.

Per the original data handling: Reference gene primers were amplified, and this amplification served to estimate nucleated cell counts. Clones were read by immunoSEQ multiplex PCR, and TCRdb kept only the in-frame ones, dropping some. The V and J calls and the clone size are those of that table, but D and trimming were determined from the DNA. Here the sample spans about 150,000 clones, about four fifths being singletons. The V call is TRBV6-1, the J call TRBJ1-6, with 7 bases aligning to TRBD1. The sequenced sample consisted of peripheral blood. The sequence derives from a man between 70 and 80 years old with acute or convalescent COVID-19. For the CDR3, the DNA is TGTGCCAGCAGTGATTCGGACAGGAGCTCCTATAATTCACCCCTCCACTTT. Translation: CASSDSDRSSYNSPLHF.